This paragraph reports one TCR beta chain. From germline, CDR1 is SQVTM and CDR2 ANQGSEA. Trimming shortened V by 0 bases and J by 4 bases, and 13 bases separated the two germline ends. The CDR3 is made up of 15 amino acids. The data derive from a study of HIV-infected patients and healthy controls. The repertoire came from unfractionated whole blood and reflected all unsorted peripheral T cells. 400 to 550 ng RNA was reverse transcribed with alpha and beta constant-region primers. Each of the alpha and beta chains got its own library through chain-specific third strand synthesis with indices. Using its own MiXCR run on the 5' RACE reads, TCRdb lists one record per CDR3 protein. The data contain under 9,000 distinct CDR3 sequences, less than 8.5% of them singletons.

The clonotype comes from an adult with HIV infection. The gene calls are TRBV29-1 and TRBJ2-1; D might be TRBD2 (6 bases). The sample consisted of blood, taken before antiretroviral therapy. CDR3 DNA sequence: TGCAGCGTTGAAGAACCGGGAGAGGGTTACAATGAGCAGTTCTTC. This sequence encodes CSVEEPGEGYNEQFF.